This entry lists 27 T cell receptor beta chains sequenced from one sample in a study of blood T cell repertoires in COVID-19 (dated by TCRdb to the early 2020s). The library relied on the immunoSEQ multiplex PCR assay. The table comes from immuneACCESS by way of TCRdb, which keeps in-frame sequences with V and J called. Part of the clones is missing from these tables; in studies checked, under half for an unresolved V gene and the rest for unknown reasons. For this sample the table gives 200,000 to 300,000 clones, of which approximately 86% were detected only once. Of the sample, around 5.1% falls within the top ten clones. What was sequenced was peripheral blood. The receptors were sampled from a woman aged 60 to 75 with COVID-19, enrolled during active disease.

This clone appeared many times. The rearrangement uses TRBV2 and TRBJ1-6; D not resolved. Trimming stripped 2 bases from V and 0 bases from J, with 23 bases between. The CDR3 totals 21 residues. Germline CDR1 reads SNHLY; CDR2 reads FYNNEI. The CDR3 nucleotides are TGTGCCAGCAGTGAATTCGGTCTGGGCCGAACCTCCAGCTCCTATAATTCACCCCTCCACTTT. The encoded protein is CASSEFGLGRTSSSYNSPLHF.

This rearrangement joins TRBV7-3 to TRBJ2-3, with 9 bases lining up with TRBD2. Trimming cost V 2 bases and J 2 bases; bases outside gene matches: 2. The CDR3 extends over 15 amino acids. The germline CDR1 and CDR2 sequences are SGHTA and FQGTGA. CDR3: CASSLLAGYTDTQYF. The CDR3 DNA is TGTGCCAGCAGCTTACTAGCGGGGTACACAGATACGCAGTATTTT.

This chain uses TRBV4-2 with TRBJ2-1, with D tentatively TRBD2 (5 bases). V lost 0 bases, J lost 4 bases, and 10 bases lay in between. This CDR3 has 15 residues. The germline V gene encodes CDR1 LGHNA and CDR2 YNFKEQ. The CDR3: CASSQELGGYNEQFF. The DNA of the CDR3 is TGTGCCAGCAGCCAAGAGTTAGGCGGGTACAATGAGCAGTTCTTC.

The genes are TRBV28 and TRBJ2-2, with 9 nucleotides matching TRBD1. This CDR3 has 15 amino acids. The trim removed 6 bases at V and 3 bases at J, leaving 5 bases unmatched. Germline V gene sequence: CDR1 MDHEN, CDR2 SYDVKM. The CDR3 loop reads CASRARQGDTGELFF. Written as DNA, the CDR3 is TGTGCCAGCAGGGCTCGACAGGGGGACACCGGGGAGCTGTTTTTT.

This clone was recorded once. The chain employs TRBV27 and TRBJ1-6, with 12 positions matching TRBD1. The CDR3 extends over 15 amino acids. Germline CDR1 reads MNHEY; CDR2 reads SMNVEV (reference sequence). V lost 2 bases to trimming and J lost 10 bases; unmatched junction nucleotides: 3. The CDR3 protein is CASSLEGTGGSPLHF. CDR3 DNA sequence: TGTGCCAGCAGTTTAGAAGGGACAGGGGGCTCACCCCTCCACTTT.

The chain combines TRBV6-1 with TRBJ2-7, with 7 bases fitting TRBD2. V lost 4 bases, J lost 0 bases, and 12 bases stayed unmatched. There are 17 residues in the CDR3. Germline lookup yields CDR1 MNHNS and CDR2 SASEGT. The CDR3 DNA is TGTGCCAGCAGTGGGGCAGGGACTATAAGGAGCTCCTACGAGCAGTACTTC. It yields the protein CASSGAGTIRSSYEQYF.

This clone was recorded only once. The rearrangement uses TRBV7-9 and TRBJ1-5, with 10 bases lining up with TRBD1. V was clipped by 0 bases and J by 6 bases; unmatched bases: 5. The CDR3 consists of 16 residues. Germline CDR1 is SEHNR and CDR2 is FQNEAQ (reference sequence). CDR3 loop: CASSLASGQGTQPQHF. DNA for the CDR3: TGTGCCAGCAGCTTAGCGTCGGGACAGGGGACTCAGCCCCAGCATTTT.

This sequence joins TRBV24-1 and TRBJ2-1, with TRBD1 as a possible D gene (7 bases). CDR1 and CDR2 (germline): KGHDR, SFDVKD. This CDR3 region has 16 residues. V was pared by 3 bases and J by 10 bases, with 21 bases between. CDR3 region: CATSDPVAGGSGEQFF. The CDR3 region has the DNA TGTGCCACCAGTGATCCCGTGGCAGGGGGGTCTGGGGAGCAGTTCTTC.

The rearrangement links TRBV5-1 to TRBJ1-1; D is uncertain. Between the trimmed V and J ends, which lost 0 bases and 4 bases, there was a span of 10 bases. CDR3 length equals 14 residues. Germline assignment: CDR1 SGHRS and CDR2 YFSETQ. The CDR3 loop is CASSLAGGSTEAFF. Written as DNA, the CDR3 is TGCGCCAGCAGCTTGGCCGGCGGGAGCACTGAAGCTTTCTTT.

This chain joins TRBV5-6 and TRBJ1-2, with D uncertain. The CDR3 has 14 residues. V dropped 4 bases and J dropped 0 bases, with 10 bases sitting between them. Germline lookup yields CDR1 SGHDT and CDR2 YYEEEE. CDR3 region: CASSPAGTNYGYTF. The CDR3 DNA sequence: TGTGCCAGCAGCCCCGCCGGGACTAACTATGGCTACACCTTC.

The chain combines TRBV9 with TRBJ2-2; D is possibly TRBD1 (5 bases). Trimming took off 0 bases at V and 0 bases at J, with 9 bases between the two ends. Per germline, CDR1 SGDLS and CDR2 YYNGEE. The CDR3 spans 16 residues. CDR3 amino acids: CASSVAGNTNTGELFF. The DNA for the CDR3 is TGTGCCAGCAGCGTAGCAGGGAATACGAACACCGGGGAGCTGTTTTTT.

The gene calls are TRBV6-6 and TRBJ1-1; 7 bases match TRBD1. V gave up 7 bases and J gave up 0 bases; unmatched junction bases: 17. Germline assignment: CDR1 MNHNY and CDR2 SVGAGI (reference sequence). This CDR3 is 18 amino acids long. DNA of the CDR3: TGTGCCAGCATTCGATCCCTGGCGACAGGGCGAATGAACACTGAAGCTTTCTTT. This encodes CASIRSLATGRMNTEAFF.

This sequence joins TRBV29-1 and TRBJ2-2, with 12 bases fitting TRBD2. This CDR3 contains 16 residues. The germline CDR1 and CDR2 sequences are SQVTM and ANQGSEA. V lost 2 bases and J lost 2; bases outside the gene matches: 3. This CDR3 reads CSVELAGGPNTGELFF. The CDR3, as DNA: TGCAGCGTTGAACTAGCGGGAGGGCCTAACACCGGGGAGCTGTTTTTT.

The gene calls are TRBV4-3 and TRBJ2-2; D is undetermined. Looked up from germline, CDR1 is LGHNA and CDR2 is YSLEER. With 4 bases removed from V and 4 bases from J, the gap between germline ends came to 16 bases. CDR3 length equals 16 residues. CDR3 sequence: CASSPSARGRTGELFF. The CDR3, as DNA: TGCGCCAGCAGCCCAAGCGCTCGCGGCCGCACCGGGGAGCTGTTTTTT.

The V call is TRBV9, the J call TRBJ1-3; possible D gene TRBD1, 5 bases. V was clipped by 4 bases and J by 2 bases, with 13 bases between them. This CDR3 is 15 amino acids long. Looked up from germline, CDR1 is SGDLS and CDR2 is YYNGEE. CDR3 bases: TGTGCCAGCAGCCAAGTGTTAGGGGCTGGAAACACCATATATTTT. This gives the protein CASSQVLGAGNTIYF.

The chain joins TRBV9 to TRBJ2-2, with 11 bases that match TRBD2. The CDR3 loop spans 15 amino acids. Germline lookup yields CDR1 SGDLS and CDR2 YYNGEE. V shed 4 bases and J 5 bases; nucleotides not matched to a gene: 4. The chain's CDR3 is CASSPTSGRTGELFF. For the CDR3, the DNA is TGTGCCAGCAGCCCCACTAGCGGGAGAACCGGGGAGCTGTTTTTT.

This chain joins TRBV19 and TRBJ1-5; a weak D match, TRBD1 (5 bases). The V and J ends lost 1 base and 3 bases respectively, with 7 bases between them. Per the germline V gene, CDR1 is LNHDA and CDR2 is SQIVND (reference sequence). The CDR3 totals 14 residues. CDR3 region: CASSIGQNNQPQHF. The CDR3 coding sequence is TGTGCCAGTAGTATAGGACAGAACAATCAGCCCCAGCATTTT.

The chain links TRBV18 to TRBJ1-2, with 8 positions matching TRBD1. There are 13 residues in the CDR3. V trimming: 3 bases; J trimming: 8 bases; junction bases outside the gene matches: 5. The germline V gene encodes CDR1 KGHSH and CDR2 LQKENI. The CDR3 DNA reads TGTGCCAGCTCACCGACAGGGGCGGGGGGCTACACCTTC. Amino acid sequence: CASSPTGAGGYTF.

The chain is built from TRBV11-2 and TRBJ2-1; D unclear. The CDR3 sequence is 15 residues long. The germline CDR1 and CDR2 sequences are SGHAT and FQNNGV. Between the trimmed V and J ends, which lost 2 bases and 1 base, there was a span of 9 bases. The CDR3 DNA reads TGTGCCAGCAGCTTACGAGCTAGGTCCTACAATGAGCAGTTCTTC. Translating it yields CASSLRARSYNEQFF. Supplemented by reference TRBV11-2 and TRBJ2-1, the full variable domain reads EAGVAQSPRYKIIEKRQSVAFWCNPISGHATLYWYQQILGQGPKLLIQFQNNGVVDDSQLPKDRFSAERLKGVDSTLKIQPAKLEDSAVYLCASSLRARSYNEQFFGPGTRLTVL.

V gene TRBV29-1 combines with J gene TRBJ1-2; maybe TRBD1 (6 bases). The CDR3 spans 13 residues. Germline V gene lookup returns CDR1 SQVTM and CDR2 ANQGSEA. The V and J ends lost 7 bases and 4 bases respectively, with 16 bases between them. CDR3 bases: TGCAGCGCCCGGGACACCGAGGCCTATGGCTACACCTTC. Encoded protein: CSARDTEAYGYTF.

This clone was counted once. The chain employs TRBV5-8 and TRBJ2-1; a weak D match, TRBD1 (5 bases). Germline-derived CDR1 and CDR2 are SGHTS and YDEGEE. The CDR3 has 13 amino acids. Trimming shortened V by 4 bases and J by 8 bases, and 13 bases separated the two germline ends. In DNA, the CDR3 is TGTGCCAGCAGCATTCTCCAGGGTTATGAGCAGTTCTTC. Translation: CASSILQGYEQFF.

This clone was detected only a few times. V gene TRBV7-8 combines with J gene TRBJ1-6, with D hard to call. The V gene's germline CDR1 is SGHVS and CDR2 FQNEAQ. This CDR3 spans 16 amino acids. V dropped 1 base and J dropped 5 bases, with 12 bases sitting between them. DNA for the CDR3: TGTGCCAGCAGCTTAGATCGGGTTCGGGATAATTCACCCCTCCACTTT. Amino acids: CASSLDRVRDNSPLHF.

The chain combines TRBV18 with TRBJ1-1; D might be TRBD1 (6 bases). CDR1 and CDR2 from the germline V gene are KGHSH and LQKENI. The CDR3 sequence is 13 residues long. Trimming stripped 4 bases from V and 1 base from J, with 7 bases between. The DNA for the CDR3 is TGTGCCAGCTCACTGGGACAGAACACTGAAGCTTTCTTT. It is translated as CASSLGQNTEAFF.

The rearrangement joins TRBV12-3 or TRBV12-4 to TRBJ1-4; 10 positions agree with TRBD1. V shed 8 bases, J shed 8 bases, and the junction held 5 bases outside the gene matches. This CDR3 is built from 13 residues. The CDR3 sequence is CASRDRGEEKLFF. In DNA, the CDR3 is TGTGCCAGCCGGGACAGGGGTGAAGAAAAACTGTTTTTT.

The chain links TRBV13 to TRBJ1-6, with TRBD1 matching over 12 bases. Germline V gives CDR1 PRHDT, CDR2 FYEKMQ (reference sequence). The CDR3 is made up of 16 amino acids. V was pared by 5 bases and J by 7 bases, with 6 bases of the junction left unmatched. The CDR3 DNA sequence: TGTGCCAGCAGCCCCGGGACAGGGGGCATAAATTCACCCCTCCACTTT. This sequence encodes CASSPGTGGINSPLHF.

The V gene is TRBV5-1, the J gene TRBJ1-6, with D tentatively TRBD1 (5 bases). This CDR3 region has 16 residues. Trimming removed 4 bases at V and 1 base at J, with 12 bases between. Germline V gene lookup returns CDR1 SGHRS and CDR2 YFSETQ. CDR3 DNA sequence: TGCGCCAGCAGCCCCGGTGGGGGGTCCTATAATTCACCCCTCCACTTT. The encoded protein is CASSPGGGSYNSPLHF.

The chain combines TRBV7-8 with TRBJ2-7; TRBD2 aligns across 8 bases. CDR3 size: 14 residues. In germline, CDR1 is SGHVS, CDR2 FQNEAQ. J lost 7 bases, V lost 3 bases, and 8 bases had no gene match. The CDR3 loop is CASSFYDPGGEQYF. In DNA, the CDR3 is TGTGCCAGCAGCTTTTATGATCCGGGAGGGGAGCAGTACTTC.